Following are 11 T cell receptor beta chains from one sample sequenced in a study of blood T cell repertoires in COVID-19. Generated by immunoSEQ multiplex PCR, the TCRdb table keeps only in-frame clones and is missing some. This repertoire shows about 110,000 clones, about 90% found once; its top ten account for 1.1%. Sequenced material: peripheral blood. The source of these receptors is a human donor in a cohort sampled during active COVID-19.

This chain connects TRBV5-1 to TRBJ2-1; 15 nucleotides match TRBD2. This CDR3 contains 19 residues. Trimming at V came to 4 bases and at J to 0 bases, leaving 8 bases not matched to a gene. Per germline, CDR1 SGHRS and CDR2 YFSETQ. CDR3 residues: CASSPGLAGGGSSYNEQFF. CDR3 DNA sequence: TGCGCCAGCAGCCCGGGACTAGCGGGGGGCGGCAGCTCCTACAATGAGCAGTTCTTC.

V usage is TRBV28 and J usage is TRBJ1-1, with 7 bases that match TRBD1. Germline assignment: CDR1 MDHEN and CDR2 SYDVKM. The length of the CDR3 is 15 residues. V was pared by 6 bases and J by 4 bases, with 11 bases of the junction left unmatched. CDR3 DNA: TGTGCCAGCAGCGCCGCCCCAGGGGGAAGCACTGAAGCTTTCTTT. This sequence encodes CASSAAPGGSTEAFF.

This chain connects TRBV3-1 (or the pseudogene TRBV3-2) to TRBJ1-2, with TRBD1 matching 9 bases. CDR3 size: 19 residues. Germline V gene lookup returns CDR1 LGHDT and CDR2 YNNKEL (reference sequence). V gave up 3 bases and J gave up 3 bases; unmatched junction bases: 17. The CDR3, as DNA: TGTGCCAGCAGCCAGGAATATCGGGGGGGGACAGGGAAGTACTATGGCTACACCTTC. Protein: CASSQEYRGGTGKYYGYTF.

This clone occurred a few times. This chain uses TRBV5-1 with TRBJ2-7; TRBD1 agrees at 8 bases. CDR1 and CDR2 from the germline V gene are SGHRS and YFSETQ. This CDR3 has 13 residues. Losses at the gene ends were 5 bases for V and 7 bases for J; bases not matched to a gene: 8. CDR3 bases: TGCGCCAGCAGGGAGGGACAGGTAAAGGAGCAGTACTTC. This codes for CASREGQVKEQYF. The whole variable domain, remainder taken from reference TRBV5-1 and TRBJ2-7, is KAGVTQTPRYLIKTRGQQVTLSCSPISGHRSVSWYQQTPGQGLQFLFEYFSETQRNKGNFPGRFSGRQFSNSRSEMNVSTLELGDSALYLCASREGQVKEQYFGPGTRLTVT.

As to this clone: Other DNA sequences in the same sample also yield this CDR3. The chain uses TRBV9 and TRBJ1-1, with 8 bases that match TRBD1. CDR3 length: 15 amino acids. Germline CDR1 is SGDLS and CDR2 is YYNGEE. The V segment lost 0 bases and the J segment 0 bases; nucleotides outside the gene matches: 1. The CDR3 region is CASSVGDRMNTEAFF. The CDR3 DNA follows: TGTGCCAGCAGCGTAGGGGACAGGATGAACACTGAAGCTTTCTTT.

The rearrangement links TRBV28 to TRBJ2-7; the D gene is possibly TRBD2 (6 bases). Between the trimmed V and J ends, which lost 11 bases and 0 bases, there was a span of 14 bases. The CDR3 covers 13 residues. The germline gives CDR1 MDHEN, CDR2 SYDVKM. CDR3 region: CAVFGTSSYEQYF. CDR3 in DNA: TGTGCCGTATTTGGGACTTCCTCCTACGAGCAGTACTTC.

The chain joins TRBV5-1 to TRBJ2-1; TRBD2 agrees at 9 bases. Trimming took 0 bases from V and 3 from J; bases not matched to a gene: 7. CDR3 length equals 17 residues. CDR1 and CDR2 from the germline V gene are SGHRS and YFSETQ. CDR3: CASSLVSSGTIYNEQFF. The CDR3 DNA reads as TGCGCCAGCAGCTTGGTCTCTAGCGGGACGATCTACAATGAGCAGTTCTTC.

The chain uses TRBV12-3 or TRBV12-4 and TRBJ2-7; D gene ambiguous. V was trimmed by 1 base and J by 2 bases, leaving 6 bases between them. This CDR3 region has 13 residues. The CDR3 coding sequence is TGTGCCAGCAGTTTAGGGCTCACCTACGAGCAGTACTTC. Residues: CASSLGLTYEQYF.

This sequence joins TRBV29-1 and TRBJ2-6, with D maybe TRBD2 (5 bases). This CDR3 is built from 16 residues. The germline CDR1 and CDR2 sequences are SQVTM and ANQGSEA. Between the trimmed V and J ends, which lost 3 bases and 0 bases, there was a span of 12 bases. CDR3: CSVEVGVLSGANVLTF. The DNA of the CDR3 is TGCAGCGTTGAGGTCGGGGTCCTCTCTGGGGCCAACGTCCTGACTTTC.

V gene TRBV3-1 (or the pseudogene TRBV3-2) combines with J gene TRBJ2-6; 12 positions agree with TRBD2. The CDR3 covers 18 residues. Germline V gene sequence: CDR1 LGHDT, CDR2 YNNKEL (reference sequence). The V segment lost 5 bases and the J segment 2 bases; nucleotides outside the gene matches: 7. The CDR3 here is CASSSRLAGAPGANVLTF. The CDR3 nucleotides read TGTGCCAGCAGCTCTCGACTAGCGGGAGCGCCTGGGGCCAACGTCCTGACTTTC.

The V call is TRBV2, the J call TRBJ1-4; D is ambiguous. The germline gives CDR1 SNHLY, CDR2 FYNNEI. Trimming pared 11 bases from V and 8 bases from J, leaving 18 bases between. The CDR3 is made up of 13 amino acids. The CDR3 DNA reads as TGTGCCGTACGACAATCCCTGGAAGAAAAACTGTTTTTT. This gives the protein CAVRQSLEEKLFF. Filled out from reference TRBV2 and TRBJ1-4, the complete variable domain reads EPEVTQTPSHQVTQMGQEVILRCVPISNHLYFYWYRQILGQKVEFLVSFYNNEISEKSEIFDDQFSVERPDGSNFTLKIRSTKLEDSAMYFCAVRQSLEEKLFFGSGTQLSVL.